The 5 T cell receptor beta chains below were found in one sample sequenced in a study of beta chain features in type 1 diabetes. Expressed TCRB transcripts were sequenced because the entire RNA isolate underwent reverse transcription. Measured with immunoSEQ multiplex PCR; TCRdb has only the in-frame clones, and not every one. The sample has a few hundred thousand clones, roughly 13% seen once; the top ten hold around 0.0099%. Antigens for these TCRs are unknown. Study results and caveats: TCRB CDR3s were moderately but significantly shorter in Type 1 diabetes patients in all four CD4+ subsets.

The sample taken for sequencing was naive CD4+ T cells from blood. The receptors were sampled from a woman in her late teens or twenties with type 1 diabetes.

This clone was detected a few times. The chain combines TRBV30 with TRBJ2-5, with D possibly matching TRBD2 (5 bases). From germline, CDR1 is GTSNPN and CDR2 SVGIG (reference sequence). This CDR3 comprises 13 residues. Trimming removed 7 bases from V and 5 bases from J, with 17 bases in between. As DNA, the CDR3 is TGTGCCTTTCGCCTAATAGCGTGGGAGACCCAGTACTTC. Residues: CAFRLIAWETQYF.

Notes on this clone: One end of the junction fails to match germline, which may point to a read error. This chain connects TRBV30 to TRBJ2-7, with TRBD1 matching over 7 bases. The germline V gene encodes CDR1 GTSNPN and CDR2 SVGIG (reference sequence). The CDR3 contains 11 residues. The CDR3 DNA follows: TGTGCCTGGAACGTCGGGGACAGATTTGACTTC. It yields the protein CAWNVGDRFDF.

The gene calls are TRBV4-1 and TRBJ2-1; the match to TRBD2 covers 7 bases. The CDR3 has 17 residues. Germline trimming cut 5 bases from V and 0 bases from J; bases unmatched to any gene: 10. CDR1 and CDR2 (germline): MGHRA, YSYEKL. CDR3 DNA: TGCGCCAGCAGCATCCGACTAGCTGCGGTCTCCTACAATGAGCAGTTCTTC. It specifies CASSIRLAAVSYNEQFF.

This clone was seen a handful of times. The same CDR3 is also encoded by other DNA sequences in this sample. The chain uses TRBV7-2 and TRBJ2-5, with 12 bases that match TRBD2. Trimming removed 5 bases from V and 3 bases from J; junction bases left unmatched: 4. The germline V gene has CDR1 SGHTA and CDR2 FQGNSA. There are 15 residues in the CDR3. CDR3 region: CASSPRLAGEETQYF. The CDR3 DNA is TGTGCCAGCAGCCCCCGACTAGCGGGGGAAGAGACCCAGTACTTC.

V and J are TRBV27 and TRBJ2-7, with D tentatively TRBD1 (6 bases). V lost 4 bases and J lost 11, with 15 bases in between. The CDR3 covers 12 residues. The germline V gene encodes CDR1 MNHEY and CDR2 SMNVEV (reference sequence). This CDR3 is CASSSLSGAKYF. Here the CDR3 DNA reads TGTGCCAGCAGTTCACTGTCAGGGGCCAAGTACTTC.